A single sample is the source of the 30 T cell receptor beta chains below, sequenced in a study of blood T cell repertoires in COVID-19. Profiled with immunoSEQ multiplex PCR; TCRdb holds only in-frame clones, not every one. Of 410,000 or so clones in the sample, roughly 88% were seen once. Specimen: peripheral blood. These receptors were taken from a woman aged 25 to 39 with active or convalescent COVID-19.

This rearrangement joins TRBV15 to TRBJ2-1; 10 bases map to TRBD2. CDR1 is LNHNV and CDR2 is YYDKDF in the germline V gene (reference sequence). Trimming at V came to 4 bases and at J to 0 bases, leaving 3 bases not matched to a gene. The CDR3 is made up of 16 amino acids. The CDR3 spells CATSKAGGLSYNEQFF. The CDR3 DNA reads TGTGCCACCAGCAAAGCGGGAGGGCTCTCCTACAATGAGCAGTTCTTC.

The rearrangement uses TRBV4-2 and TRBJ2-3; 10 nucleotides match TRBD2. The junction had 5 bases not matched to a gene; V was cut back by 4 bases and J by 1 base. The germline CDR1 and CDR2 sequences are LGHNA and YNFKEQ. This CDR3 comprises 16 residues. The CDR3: CASSRSGGAGTDTQYF. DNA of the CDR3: TGTGCCAGCAGCCGAAGCGGGGGGGCTGGCACAGATACGCAGTATTTT.

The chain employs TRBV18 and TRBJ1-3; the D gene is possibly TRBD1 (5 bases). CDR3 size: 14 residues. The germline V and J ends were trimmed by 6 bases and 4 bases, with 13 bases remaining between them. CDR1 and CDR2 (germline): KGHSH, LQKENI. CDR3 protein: CASSLDREGNTIYF. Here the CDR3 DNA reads TGTGCCAGCTCTCTAGACAGAGAAGGAAACACCATATATTTT. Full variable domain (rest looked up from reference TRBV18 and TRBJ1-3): NAGVMQNPRHLVRRRGQEARLRCSPMKGHSHVYWYRQLPEEGLKFMVYLQKENIIDESGMPKERFSAEFPKEGPSILRIQQVVRGDSAAYFCASSLDREGNTIYFGEGSWLTVV.

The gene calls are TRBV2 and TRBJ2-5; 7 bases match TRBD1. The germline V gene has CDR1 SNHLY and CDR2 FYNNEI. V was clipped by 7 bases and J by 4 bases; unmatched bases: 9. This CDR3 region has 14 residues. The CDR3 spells CASMRQGIGETQYF. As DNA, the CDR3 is TGTGCCAGCATGAGACAGGGTATTGGAGAGACCCAGTACTTC.

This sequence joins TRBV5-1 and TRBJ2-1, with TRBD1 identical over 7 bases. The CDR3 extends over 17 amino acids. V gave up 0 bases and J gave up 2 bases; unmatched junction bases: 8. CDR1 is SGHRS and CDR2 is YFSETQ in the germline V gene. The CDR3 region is CASSLARTGVTYNEQFF. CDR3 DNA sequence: TGCGCCAGCAGCTTGGCCCGGACAGGTGTCACCTACAATGAGCAGTTCTTC.

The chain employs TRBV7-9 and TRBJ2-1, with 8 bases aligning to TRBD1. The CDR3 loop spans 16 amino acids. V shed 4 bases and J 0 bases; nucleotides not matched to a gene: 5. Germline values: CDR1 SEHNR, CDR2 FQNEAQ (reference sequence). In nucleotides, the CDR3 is TGTGCCAGCAGCTCACAGGGGGATAGCTCCTACAATGAGCAGTTCTTC. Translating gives CASSSQGDSSYNEQFF.

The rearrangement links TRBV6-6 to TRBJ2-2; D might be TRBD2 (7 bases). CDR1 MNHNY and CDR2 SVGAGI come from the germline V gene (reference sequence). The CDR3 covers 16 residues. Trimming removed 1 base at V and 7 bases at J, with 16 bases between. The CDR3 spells CASSYYQPGEGGELFF. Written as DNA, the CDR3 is TGTGCCAGCAGTTACTACCAGCCAGGGGAGGGCGGGGAGCTGTTTTTT.

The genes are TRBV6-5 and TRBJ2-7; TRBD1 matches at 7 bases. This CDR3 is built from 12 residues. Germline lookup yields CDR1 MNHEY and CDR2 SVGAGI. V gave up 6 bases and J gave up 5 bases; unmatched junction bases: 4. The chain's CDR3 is CASRRTGDEQYF. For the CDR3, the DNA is TGTGCCAGCAGGAGAACAGGGGACGAGCAGTACTTC.

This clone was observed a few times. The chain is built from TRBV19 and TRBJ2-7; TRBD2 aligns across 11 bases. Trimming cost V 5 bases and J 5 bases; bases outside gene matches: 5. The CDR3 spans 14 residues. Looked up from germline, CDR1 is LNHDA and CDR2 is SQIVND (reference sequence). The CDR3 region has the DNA TGTGCCAGTAGTGTAGCGGGAGGGCCGAACGAGCAGTACTTC. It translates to CASSVAGGPNEQYF.

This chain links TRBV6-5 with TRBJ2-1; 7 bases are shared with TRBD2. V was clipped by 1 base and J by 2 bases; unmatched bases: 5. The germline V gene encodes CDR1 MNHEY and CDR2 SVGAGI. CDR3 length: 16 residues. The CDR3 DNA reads TGTGCCAGCAGTTACTTTCCTAGCGGCCCCTACAATGAGCAGTTCTTC. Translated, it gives CASSYFPSGPYNEQFF.

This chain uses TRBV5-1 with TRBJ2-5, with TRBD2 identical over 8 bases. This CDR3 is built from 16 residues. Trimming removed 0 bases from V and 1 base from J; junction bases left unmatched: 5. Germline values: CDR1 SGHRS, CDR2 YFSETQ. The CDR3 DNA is TGCGCCAGCAGCTTGGCGGGGGGGATAGTCCAAGAGACCCAGTACTTC. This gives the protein CASSLAGGIVQETQYF. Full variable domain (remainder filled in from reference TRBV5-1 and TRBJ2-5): KAGVTQTPRYLIKTRGQQVTLSCSPISGHRSVSWYQQTPGQGLQFLFEYFSETQRNKGNFPGRFSGRQFSNSRSEMNVSTLELGDSALYLCASSLAGGIVQETQYFGPGTRLLVL.

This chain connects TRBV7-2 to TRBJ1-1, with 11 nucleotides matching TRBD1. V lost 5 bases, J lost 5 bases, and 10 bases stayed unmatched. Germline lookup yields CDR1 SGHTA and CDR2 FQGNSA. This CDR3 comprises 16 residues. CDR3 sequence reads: CASSHGRDRGGTEAFF. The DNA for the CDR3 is TGTGCCAGCAGCCACGGTAGGGACAGGGGGGGTACTGAAGCTTTCTTT.

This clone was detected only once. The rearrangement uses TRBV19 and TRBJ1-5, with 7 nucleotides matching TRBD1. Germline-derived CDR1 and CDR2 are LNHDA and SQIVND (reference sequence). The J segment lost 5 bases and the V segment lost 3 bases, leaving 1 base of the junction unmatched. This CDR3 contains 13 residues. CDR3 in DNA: TGTGCCAGTAGTATTCAGGGGGATCAGCCCCAGCATTTT. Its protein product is CASSIQGDQPQHF. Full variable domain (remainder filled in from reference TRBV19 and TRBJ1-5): DGGITQSPKYLFRKEGQNVTLSCEQNLNHDAMYWYRQDPGQGLRLIYYSQIVNDFQKGDIAEGYSVSREKKESFPLTVTSAQKNPTAFYLCASSIQGDQPQHFGDGTRLSIL.

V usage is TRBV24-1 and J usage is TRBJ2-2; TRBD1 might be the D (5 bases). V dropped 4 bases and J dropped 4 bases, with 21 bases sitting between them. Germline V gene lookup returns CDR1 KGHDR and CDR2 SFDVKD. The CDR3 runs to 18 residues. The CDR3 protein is CATSDPPLDRSRTGELFF. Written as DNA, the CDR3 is TGTGCCACCAGTGACCCCCCCCTCGACAGATCACGCACCGGGGAGCTGTTTTTT.

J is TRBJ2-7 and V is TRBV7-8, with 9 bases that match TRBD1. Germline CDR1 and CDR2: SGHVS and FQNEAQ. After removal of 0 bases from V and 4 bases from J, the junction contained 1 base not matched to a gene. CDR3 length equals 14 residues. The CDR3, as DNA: TGTGCCAGCAGCTTAGCTGGACAGGGGTACGAGCAGTACTTC. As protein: CASSLAGQGYEQYF.

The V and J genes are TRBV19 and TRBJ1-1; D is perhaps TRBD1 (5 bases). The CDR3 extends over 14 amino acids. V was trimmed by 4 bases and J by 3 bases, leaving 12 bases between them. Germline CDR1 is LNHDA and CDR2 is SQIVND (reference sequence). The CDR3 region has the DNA TGTGCCAGTAGTACTCAGGGTGGTTACACTGAAGCTTTCTTT. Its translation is CASSTQGGYTEAFF.

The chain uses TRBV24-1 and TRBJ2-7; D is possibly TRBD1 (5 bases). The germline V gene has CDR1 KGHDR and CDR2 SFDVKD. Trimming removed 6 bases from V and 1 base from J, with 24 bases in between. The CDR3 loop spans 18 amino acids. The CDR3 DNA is TGTGCCACCAGTCCCTTCTTGTTGTCGTGGGGCCCTTCCTACGAGCAGTACTTC. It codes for CATSPFLLSWGPSYEQYF.

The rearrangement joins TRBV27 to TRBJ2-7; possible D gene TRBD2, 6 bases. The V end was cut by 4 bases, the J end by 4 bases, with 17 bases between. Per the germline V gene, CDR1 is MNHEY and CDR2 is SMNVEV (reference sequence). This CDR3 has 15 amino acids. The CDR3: CASSSLATDLYEQYF. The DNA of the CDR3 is TGTGCCAGCAGTTCCCTAGCGACGGACCTATACGAGCAGTACTTC.

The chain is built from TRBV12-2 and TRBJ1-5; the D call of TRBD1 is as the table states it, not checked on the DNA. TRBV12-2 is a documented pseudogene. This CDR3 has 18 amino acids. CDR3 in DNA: TGTGCAAGTCGCTCCATACACCCTCAGGGGAGCGGCAATCAGCCCCAGCATTTT. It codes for CASRSIHPQGSGNQPQHF.

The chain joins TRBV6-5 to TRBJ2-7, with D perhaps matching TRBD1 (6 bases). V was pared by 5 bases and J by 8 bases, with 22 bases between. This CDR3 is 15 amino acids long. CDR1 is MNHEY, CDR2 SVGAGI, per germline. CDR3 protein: CASSLNGQWGLQQYF. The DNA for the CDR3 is TGTGCCAGCAGTCTAAACGGACAGTGGGGCCTCCAGCAGTACTTC.

CDR3 protein: CASSLATGGNEQFF. CDR3 coding DNA: TGTGCCAGCAGTTTGGCGACAGGGGGGAACGAGCAGTTCTTC. The chain uses TRBV27 and TRBJ2-1, with 9 bases aligning to TRBD1. The CDR3 is made up of 14 amino acids. With 3 bases clipped from V and 10 bases from J, the junction kept 7 bases outside the gene matches. Looked up from germline, CDR1 is MNHEY and CDR2 is SMNVEV (reference sequence).

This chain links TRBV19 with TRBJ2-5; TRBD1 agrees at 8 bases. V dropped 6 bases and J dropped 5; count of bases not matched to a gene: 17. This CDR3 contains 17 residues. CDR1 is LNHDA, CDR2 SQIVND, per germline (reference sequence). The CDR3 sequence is CASSTLTGRGRRETQYF. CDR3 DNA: TGTGCCAGTAGCACCTTAACCGGCAGGGGGCGCAGGGAGACCCAGTACTTC.

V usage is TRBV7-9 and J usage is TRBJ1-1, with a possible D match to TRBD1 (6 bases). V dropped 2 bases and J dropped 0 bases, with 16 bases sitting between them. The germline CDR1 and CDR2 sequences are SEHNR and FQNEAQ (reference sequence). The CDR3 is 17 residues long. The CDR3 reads CASSLPTVGQMNTEAFF. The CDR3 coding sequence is TGTGCCAGCAGCTTACCCACCGTTGGACAGATGAACACTGAAGCTTTCTTT.

In nucleotides, the CDR3 is TGTGCCAGCAGCTTAGGCCCAGGGGACGAGCAGTACTTC. Translating it yields CASSLGPGDEQYF. The rearrangement uses TRBV7-7 and TRBJ2-7, with a possible D match to TRBD1 (6 bases). V dropped 1 base and J dropped 5 bases, with 9 bases sitting between them. Germline loops: CDR1 SSHAT, CDR2 FNYEAQ (reference sequence). The CDR3 sequence is 13 residues long.

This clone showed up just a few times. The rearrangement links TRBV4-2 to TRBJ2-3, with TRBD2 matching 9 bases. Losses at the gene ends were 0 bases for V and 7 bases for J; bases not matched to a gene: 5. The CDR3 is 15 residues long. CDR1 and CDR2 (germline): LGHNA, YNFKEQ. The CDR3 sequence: CASSQERAGGNTQYF. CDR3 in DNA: TGTGCCAGCAGCCAAGAAAGAGCGGGGGGTAATACGCAGTATTTT.

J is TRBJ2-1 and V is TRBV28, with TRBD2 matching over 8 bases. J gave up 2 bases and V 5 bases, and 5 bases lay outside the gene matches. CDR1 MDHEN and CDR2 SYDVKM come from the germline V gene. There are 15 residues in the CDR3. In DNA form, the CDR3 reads TGTGCCAGCAGTCAGGGACTAGTGACCTACAATGAGCAGTTCTTC. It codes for CASSQGLVTYNEQFF. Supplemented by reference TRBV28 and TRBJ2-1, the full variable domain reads DVKVTQSSRYLVKRTGEKVFLECVQDMDHENMFWYRQDPGLGLRLIYFSYDVKMKEKGDIPEGYSVSREKKERFSLILESASTNQTSMYLCASSQGLVTYNEQFFGPGTRLTVL.

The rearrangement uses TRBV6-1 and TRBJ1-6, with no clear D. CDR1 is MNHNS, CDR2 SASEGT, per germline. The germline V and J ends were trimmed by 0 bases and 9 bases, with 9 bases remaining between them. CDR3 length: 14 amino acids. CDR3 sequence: CASSEALGGSPLHF. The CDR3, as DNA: TGTGCCAGCAGTGAAGCGCTGGGAGGTTCACCCCTCCACTTT.

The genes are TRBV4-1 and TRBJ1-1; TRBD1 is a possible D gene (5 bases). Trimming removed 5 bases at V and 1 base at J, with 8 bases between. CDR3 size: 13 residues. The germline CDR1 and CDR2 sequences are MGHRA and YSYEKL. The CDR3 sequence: CASSDTGNTEAFF. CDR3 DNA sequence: TGCGCCAGCAGCGACACAGGGAACACTGAAGCTTTCTTT.

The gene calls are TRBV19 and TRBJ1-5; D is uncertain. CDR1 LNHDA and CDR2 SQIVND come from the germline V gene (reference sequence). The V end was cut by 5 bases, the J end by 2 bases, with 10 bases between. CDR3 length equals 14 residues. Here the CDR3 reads CASSPGNGNQPQHF. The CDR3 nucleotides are TGTGCCAGTAGTCCGGGGAACGGCAATCAGCCCCAGCATTTT.

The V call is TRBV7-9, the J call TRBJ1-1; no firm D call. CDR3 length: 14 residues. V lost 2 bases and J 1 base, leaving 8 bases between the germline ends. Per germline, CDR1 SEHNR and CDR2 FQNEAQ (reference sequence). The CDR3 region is CASSLSYGNTEAFF. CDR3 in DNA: TGTGCCAGCAGCTTATCATACGGGAACACTGAAGCTTTCTTT. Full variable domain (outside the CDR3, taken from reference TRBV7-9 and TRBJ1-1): DTGVSQNPRHKITKRGQNVTFRCDPISEHNRLYWYRQTLGQGPEFLTYFQNEAQLEKSRLLSDRFSAERPKGSFSTLEIQRTEQGDSAMYLCASSLSYGNTEAFFGQGTRLTVV.